This TCR beta chain derives from a study of neurological immune-mediated disorders. V was clipped by 4 bases and J by 3 bases; unmatched bases: 11. The germline V gene has CDR1 SGHNT and CDR2 YYREEE (reference sequence). There are 17 residues in the CDR3. TCRdb recomputed calls from the 5' RACE reads with MiXCR, one row per CDR3 protein. Among approximately 37,000 distinct CDR3 sequences listed, less than 15% were seen once. In its sample, this clonotype was seen many times. The sequenced sample was PBMCs. This receptor was identified in a woman between 45 and 60 years old with HTLV-1-associated myelopathy (HAM/TSP). The rearrangement links TRBV5-4 to TRBJ2-2; 8 bases align to TRBD2. CDR3 DNA: TGTGCCAGCAGCCGGCCTTTAGCGGGGACATACACCGGGGAGCTGTTTTTT. Its protein is CASSRPLAGTYTGELFF.